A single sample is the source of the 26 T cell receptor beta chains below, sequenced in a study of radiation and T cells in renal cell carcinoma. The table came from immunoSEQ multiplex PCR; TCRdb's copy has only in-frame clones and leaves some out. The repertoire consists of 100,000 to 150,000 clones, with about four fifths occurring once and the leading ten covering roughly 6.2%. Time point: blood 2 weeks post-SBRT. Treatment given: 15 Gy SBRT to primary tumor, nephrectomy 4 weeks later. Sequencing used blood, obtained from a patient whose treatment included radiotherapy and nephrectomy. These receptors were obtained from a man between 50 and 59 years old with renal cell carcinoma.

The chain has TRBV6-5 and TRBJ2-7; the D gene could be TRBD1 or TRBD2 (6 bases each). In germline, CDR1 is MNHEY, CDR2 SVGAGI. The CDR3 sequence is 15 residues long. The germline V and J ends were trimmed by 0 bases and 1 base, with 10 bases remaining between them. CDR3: CASSYSWRGSYEQYF. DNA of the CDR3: TGTGCCAGCAGTTACTCATGGAGGGGGTCCTACGAGCAGTACTTC.

The CDR3, as DNA: TGTGCCAGCAGTTACCAGGGATTTCCTCAGTTCTTC. Translating gives CASSYQGFPQFF. V gene TRBV6-5 combines with J gene TRBJ2-1, with D possibly TRBD1 on 5 matching bases. The V and J ends lost 2 bases and 13 bases respectively, with 12 bases between them. In germline, CDR1 is MNHEY, CDR2 SVGAGI. This CDR3 has 12 amino acids.

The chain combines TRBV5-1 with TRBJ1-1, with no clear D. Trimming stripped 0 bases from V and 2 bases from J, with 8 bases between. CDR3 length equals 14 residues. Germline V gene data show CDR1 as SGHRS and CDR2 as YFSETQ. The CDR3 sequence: CASSLGQPNTEAFF. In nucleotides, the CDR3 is TGCGCCAGCAGCTTGGGCCAGCCCAACACTGAAGCTTTCTTT.

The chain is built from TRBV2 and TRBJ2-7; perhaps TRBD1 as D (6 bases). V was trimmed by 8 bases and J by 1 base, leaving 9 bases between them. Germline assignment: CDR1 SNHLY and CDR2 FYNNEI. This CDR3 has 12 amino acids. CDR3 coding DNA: TGTGCCAGCGGGGGCGGTTCCTACGAGCAGTACTTC. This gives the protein CASGGGSYEQYF.

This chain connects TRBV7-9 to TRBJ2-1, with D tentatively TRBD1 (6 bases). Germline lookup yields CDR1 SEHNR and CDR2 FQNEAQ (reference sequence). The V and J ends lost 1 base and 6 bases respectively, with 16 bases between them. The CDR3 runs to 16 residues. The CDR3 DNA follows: TGTGCCAGCAGCTTAGTATTGACAGGCCTGGGCAATGAGCAGTTCTTC. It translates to CASSLVLTGLGNEQFF.

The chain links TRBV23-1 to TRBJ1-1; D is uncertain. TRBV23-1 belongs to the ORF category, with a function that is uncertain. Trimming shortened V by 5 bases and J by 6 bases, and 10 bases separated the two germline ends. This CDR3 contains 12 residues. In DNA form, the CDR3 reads TGCGCCAGCAGTTTTCTGCTCTCTGAAGCTTTCTTT. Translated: CASSFLLSEAFF.

The CDR3 loop is CASSYEVGSYEQYF. In nucleotides, the CDR3 is TGTGCCAGCAGTTACGAGGTGGGGTCCTACGAGCAGTACTTC. The chain employs TRBV6-5 and TRBJ2-7; unclear D gene. The V end lost 2 bases, the J end lost 1 base, and 9 bases lay between the germline ends. Germline V lookup: CDR1 MNHEY, CDR2 SVGAGI. The CDR3 sequence is 14 residues long.

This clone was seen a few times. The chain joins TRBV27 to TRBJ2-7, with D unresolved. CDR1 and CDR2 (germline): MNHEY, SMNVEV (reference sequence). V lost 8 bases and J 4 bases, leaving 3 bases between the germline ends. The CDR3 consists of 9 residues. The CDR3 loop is CASGYEQYF. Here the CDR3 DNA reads TGTGCCAGCGGTTACGAGCAGTACTTC.

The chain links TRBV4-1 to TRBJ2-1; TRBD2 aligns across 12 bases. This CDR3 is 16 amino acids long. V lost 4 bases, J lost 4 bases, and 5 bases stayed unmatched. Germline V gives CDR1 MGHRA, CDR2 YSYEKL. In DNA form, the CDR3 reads TGCGCCAGCAGCCCTAGCGGGAGGGCTTTTTACAATGAGCAGTTCTTC. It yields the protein CASSPSGRAFYNEQFF.

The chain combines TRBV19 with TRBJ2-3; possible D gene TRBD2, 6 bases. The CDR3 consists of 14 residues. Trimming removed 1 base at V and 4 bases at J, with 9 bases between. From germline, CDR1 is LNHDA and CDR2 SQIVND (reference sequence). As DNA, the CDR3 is TGTGCCAGTAGTATAGCGGGAGAGGCAGATACGCAGTATTTT. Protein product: CASSIAGEADTQYF.

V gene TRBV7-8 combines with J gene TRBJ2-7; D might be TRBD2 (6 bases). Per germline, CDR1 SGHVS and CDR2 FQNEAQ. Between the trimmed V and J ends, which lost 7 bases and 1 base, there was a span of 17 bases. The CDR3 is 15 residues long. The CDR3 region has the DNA TGTGCCAGCAAGTTATTTGGGACTGCTTCCTACGAGCAGTACTTC. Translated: CASKLFGTASYEQYF.

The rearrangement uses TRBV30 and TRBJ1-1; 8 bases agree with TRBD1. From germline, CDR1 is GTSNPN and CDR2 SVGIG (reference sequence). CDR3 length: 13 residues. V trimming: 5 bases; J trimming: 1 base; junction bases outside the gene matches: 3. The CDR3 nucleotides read TGTGCCTGGGATGGGACAGGGAACACTGAAGCTTTCTTT. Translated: CAWDGTGNTEAFF. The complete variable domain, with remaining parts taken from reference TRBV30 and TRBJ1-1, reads SQTIHQWPATLVQPVGSPLSLECTVEGTSNPNLYWYRQAAGRGLQLLFYSVGIGQISSEVPQNLSASRPQDRQFILSSKKLLLSDSGFYLCAWDGTGNTEAFFGQGTRLTVV.

The CDR3 is CASSSGTRRTEAFF. CDR3 coding DNA: TGTGCCAGCAGTTCCGGGACAAGAAGAACTGAAGCTTTCTTT. V is TRBV27 and J is TRBJ1-1; maybe TRBD1 (6 bases). This CDR3 has 14 residues. Germline CDR1 and CDR2: MNHEY and SMNVEV (reference sequence). V was shortened by 4 bases and J by 5 bases, with 14 bases between the two germline ends.

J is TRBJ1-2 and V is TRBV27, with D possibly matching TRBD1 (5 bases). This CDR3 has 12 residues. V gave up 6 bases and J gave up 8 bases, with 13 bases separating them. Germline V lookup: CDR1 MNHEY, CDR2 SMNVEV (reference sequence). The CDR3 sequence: CASRQANGGYTF. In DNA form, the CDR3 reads TGTGCCAGCAGACAGGCAAACGGCGGCTACACCTTC.

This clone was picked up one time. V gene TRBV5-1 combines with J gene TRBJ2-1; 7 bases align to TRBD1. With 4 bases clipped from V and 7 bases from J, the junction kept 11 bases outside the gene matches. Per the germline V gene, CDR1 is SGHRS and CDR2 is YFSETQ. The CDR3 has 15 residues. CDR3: CASSPETGQLNEQFF. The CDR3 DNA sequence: TGCGCCAGCAGCCCGGAAACGGGACAGCTTAATGAGCAGTTCTTC.

CDR3 sequence: CASSVVGAPYGYTF. Written as DNA, the CDR3 is TGTGCCAGCAGCGTAGTGGGTGCTCCTTACGGCTACACCTTC. The V gene is TRBV9, the J gene TRBJ1-2, with unresolved D. CDR1 SGDLS and CDR2 YYNGEE come from the germline V gene. The CDR3 totals 14 residues. V was trimmed by 0 bases and J by 8 bases, leaving 14 bases between them.

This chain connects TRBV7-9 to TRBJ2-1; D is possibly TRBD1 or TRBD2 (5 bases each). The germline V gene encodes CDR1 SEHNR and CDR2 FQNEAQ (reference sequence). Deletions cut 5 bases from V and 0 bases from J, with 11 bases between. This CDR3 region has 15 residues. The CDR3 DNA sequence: TGTGCCAGCAGCCCTTGGGGGAGCTCCTACAATGAGCAGTTCTTC. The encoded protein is CASSPWGSSYNEQFF.

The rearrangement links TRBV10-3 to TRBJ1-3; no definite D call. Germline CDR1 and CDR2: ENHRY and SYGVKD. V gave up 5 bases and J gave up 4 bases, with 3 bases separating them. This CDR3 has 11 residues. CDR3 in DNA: TGTGCCATCAGTCCAGGAAACACCATATATTTT. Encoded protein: CAISPGNTIYF.

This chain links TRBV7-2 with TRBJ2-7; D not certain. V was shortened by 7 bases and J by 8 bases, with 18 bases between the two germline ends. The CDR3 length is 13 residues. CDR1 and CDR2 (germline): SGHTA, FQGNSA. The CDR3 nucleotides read TGTGCCAGCACCCTCGCCCGACACGGGCAGCAGTACTTC. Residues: CASTLARHGQQYF.

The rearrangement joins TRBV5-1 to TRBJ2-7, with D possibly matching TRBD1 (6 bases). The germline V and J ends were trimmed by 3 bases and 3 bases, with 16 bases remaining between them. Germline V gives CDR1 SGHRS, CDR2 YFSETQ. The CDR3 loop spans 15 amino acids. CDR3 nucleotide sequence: TGCGCCAGCAGCTCCTTTCGCAGGGGATTCTACGAGCAGTACTTC. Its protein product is CASSSFRRGFYEQYF. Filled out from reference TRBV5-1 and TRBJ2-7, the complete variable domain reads KAGVTQTPRYLIKTRGQQVTLSCSPISGHRSVSWYQQTPGQGLQFLFEYFSETQRNKGNFPGRFSGRQFSNSRSEMNVSTLELGDSALYLCASSSFRRGFYEQYFGPGTRLTVT.

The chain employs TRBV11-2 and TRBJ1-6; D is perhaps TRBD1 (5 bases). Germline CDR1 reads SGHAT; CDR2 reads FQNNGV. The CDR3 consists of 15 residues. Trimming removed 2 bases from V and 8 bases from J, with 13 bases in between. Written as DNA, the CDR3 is TGTGCCAGCAGCTTAAATCAAGGGGCTTATTCACCCCTCCACTTT. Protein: CASSLNQGAYSPLHF.

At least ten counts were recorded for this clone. CDR3 protein: CASSNREGEQYF. For the CDR3, the DNA is TGTGCCAGTAGTAACAGGGAGGGCGAGCAGTACTTC. J is TRBJ2-7 and V is TRBV19; TRBD2 might be the D (7 bases). V lost 4 bases to trimming and J lost 6 bases, with 10 bases between them. CDR1 is LNHDA and CDR2 is SQIVND in the germline V gene (reference sequence). This CDR3 spans 12 amino acids. Full variable domain (outside the CDR3, taken from reference TRBV19 and TRBJ2-7): DGGITQSPKYLFRKEGQNVTLSCEQNLNHDAMYWYRQDPGQGLRLIYYSQIVNDFQKGDIAEGYSVSREKKESFPLTVTSAQKNPTAFYLCASSNREGEQYFGPGTRLTVT.

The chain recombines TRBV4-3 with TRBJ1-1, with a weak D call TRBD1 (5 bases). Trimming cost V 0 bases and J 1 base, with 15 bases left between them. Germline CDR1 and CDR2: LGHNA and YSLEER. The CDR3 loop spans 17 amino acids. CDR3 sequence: CASSQDGQPTGNTEAFF. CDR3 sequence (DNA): TGCGCCAGCAGCCAAGATGGACAACCCACGGGGAACACTGAAGCTTTCTTT.

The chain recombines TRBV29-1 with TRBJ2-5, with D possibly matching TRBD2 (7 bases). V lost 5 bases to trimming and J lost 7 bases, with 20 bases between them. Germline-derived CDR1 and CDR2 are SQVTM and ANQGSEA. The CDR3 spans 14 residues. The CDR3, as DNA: TGCAGCGTTCTTCAAGGGGGGGGCGGGTGGACCCAGTACTTC. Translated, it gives CSVLQGGGGWTQYF. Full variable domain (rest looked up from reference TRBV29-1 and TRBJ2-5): SAVISQKPSRDICQRGTSLTIQCQVDSQVTMMFWYRQQPGQSLTLIATANQGSEATYESGFVIDKFPISRPNLTFSTLTVSNMSPEDSSIYLCSVLQGGGGWTQYFGPGTRLLVL.

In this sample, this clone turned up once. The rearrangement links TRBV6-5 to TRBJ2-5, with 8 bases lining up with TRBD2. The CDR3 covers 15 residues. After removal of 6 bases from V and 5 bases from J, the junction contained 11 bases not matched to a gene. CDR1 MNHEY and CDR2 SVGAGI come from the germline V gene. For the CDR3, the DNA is TGTGCCAGCAGATGGACCGGGACTAGAGGGGAGACCCAGTACTTC. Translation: CASRWTGTRGETQYF.

CDR3: CASSLNRVPTEAFF. CDR3 nucleotide sequence: TGTGCCAGCAGTCTAAACAGGGTCCCCACTGAAGCTTTCTTT. V usage is TRBV27 and J usage is TRBJ1-1, with D maybe TRBD1 (6 bases). The CDR3 runs 14 residues. The germline gives CDR1 MNHEY, CDR2 SMNVEV (reference sequence). V dropped 5 bases and J dropped 4 bases, with 14 bases sitting between them.